These T cell receptor beta chains were read from a single sample in a study of shared clonotypes between healthy human individuals. Produced via immunoSEQ multiplex PCR; TCRdb's table is partial and in-frame only. The profile covers about 2.2 million clones, with about 92% appearing a single time and 1.7% taken by the ten largest. Sequencing input: naive CD8+ T cells from PBMCs. All receptors come from a man aged 18 to 30 in good health. Some clones in this sample may be carry-over from other donors' samples. CDR3s include the opening cysteine and the closing phenylalanine or tryptophan. D genes are given only for firm matches. Only part of the rows carry a size: once, few, many, or a class if the clone is expanded.

D	size	V	J	CDR3	DNA
.	.	TRBV7-3	TRBJ2-1	CASSSPGLEEPYNEQFF	TGTGCCAGCAGCTCTCCGGGGCTTGAGGAACCCTACAATGAGCAGTTCTTC
TRBD2	.	TRBV27	TRBJ2-1	CASSLRASGIHEQFF	TGTGCCAGCAGTTTACGGGCTAGCGGGATACATGAGCAGTTCTTC
.	.	TRBV28	TRBJ2-3	CASSSRDRTSTDTQYF	TGTGCCAGCAGTTCCCGAGACAGGACAAGCACAGATACGCAGTATTTT
.	.	TRBV28	TRBJ2-7	CASTPSGYYEQYF	TGTGCCAGCACTCCATCAGGTTACTACGAGCAGTACTTC
TRBD2	.	TRBV4-3	TRBJ2-1	CASSQDRVTSTEQFF	TGCGCCAGCAGCCAAGATCGAGTGACTAGCACTGAGCAGTTCTTC
.	.	TRBV9	TRBJ2-1	CASSVAWGPSSYNEQFF	TGTGCCAGCAGCGTAGCGTGGGGGCCGAGCTCCTACAATGAGCAGTTCTTC
.	.	TRBV9	TRBJ1-1	CASSVGGRTEAFF	TGTGCCAGCAGCGTAGGCGGAAGAACTGAAGCTTTCTTT
TRBD1	.	TRBV4-1	TRBJ2-7	CASSQVGQGNYEQYF	TGCGCCAGCAGCCAAGTAGGACAGGGAAACTACGAGCAGTACTTC
TRBD1	.	TRBV9	TRBJ2-3	CASSIRQGPDTQYF	TGTGCCAGCAGCATCAGACAGGGACCAGATACGCAGTATTTT
.	.	TRBV27	TRBJ1-2	CASSLSAGGWHSHEGYTF	TGTGCCAGCAGTTTATCGGCGGGGGGCTGGCACTCACATGAGGGCTACACCTTC
.	.	TRBV28	TRBJ2-7	CASSHAGHPQF	TGTGCCAGCAGTCACGCCGGACACCCCCAATTC
.	.	TRBV7-8	TRBJ2-2	CASSARGYHTGELFF	TGTGCCAGCAGCGCCCGAGGATACCACACCGGGGAGCTGTTTTTT
.	.	TRBV2	TRBJ2-2	CASSSLGDGYTGELFF	TGTGCCAGCAGTTCCCTGGGTGACGGTTACACCGGGGAGCTGTTTTTT
TRBD2	.	TRBV7-6	TRBJ2-1	CASSFLREEQFF	TGTGCCAGCAGCTTTCTGCGGGAGGAGCAGTTCTTC
.	.	TRBV27	TRBJ2-1	CASSFHRGEQFF	TGTGCCAGCAGCTTCCATAGGGGTGAGCAGTTCTTC
.	.	TRBV27	TRBJ2-1	CASNLRDSGGNEQFF	TGTGCCAGCAACCTCAGGGACTCTGGGGGTAATGAGCAGTTCTTC
.	.	TRBV6-5	TRBJ2-7	CASSPAPEPSYEQYF	TGTGCCAGCAGTCCCGCGCCTGAGCCTTCCTACGAGCAGTACTTC
.	.	TRBV7-3	TRBJ2-1	CASSLGLALWNEQFF	TGTGCCAGCAGCTTAGGCCTAGCCCTTTGGAATGAGCAGTTCTTC
.	.	TRBV7-9	TRBJ2-6	CASSLEGPGSGANVLTF	TGTGCCAGCAGCTTAGAGGGCCCGGGCTCTGGGGCCAACGTCCTGACTTTC
.	.	TRBV11-2	TRBJ2-7	CASSLVSGGEQYF	TGTGCCAGCAGCTTAGTTTCTGGGGGGGAGCAGTACTTC
TRBD1	once	TRBV6-1	TRBJ1-5	CASRGLDRVNQPQHF	TGTGCCAGCAGAGGATTGGACAGGGTCAATCAGCCCCAGCATTTT
.	.	TRBV28	TRBJ1-5	CASRIPGDQPQHF	TGTGCCAGCAGGATCCCAGGCGATCAGCCCCAGCATTTT
TRBD1	.	TRBV7-3	TRBJ2-7	CASSPQGVKLEQYF	TGTGCCAGCAGCCCCCAGGGGGTGAAACTCGAGCAGTACTTC
TRBD1	once	TRBV29-1	TRBJ2-7	CSVEDRDRPYEQYF	TGCAGCGTTGAAGATCGGGACAGGCCCTACGAGCAGTACTTC
.	.	TRBV9	TRBJ1-2	CASSSQRYYGYTF	TGTGCCAGCAGCTCGCAAAGATACTATGGCTACACCTTC
TRBD2	.	TRBV11-2	TRBJ2-7	CASSLPGLAGSYEQYF	TGTGCCAGCAGCTTACCGGGACTAGCGGGCTCCTACGAGCAGTACTTC
.	.	TRBV7-7	TRBJ2-3	CASSFRLTDTQYF	TGTGCCAGCAGCTTCCGACTCACAGATACGCAGTATTTT
.	.	TRBV27	TRBJ2-3	CASSLRGAWGDTQYF	TGTGCCAGCAGTTTACGTGGGGCCTGGGGAGATACGCAGTATTTT
.	.	TRBV27	TRBJ1-1	CASSLGGGNTEAFF	TGTGCCAGCAGTTTAGGCGGGGGTAACACTGAAGCTTTCTTT
.	.	TRBV7-9	TRBJ2-3	CASTGREERTDTQYF	TGTGCCAGCACGGGACGTGAGGAGAGGACAGATACGCAGTATTTT
TRBD1	.	TRBV9	TRBJ1-2	CASSAGKGQVPSSYGYTF	TGTGCCAGCAGCGCAGGCAAGGGACAGGTCCCCTCTTCTTATGGCTACACCTTC
.	.	TRBV7-6	TRBJ2-3	CASSFVGERTDTQYF	TGTGCCAGCAGCTTCGTCGGAGAGCGGACAGATACGCAGTATTTT
.	.	TRBV15	TRBJ2-1	CATSRSIGTPLRNEQFF	TGTGCCACCAGCAGATCCATCGGGACTCCCCTTCGCAATGAGCAGTTCTTC
.	.	TRBV7-8	TRBJ1-5	CASSLALRVGNQPQHF	TGTGCCAGCAGCTTAGCGCTTAGGGTCGGCAATCAGCCCCAGCATTTT
TRBD1	.	TRBV27	TRBJ1-1	CASAQGAEAFF	TGTGCCAGCGCTCAGGGGGCTGAAGCTTTCTTT
TRBD2	once	TRBV7-8	TRBJ2-1	CASSLALGTSGIPYNEQFF	TGTGCCAGCAGCTTAGCGCTGGGGACTAGCGGAATACCCTACAATGAGCAGTTCTTC
.	.	TRBV7-9	TRBJ1-1	CASTWGGGMNTEAFF	TGTGCCAGCACCTGGGGGGGCGGCATGAACACTGAAGCTTTCTTT
.	.	TRBV6-5	TRBJ2-7	CASSPRRGSYEQYF	TGTGCCAGCAGTCCCCGGCGGGGCTCCTACGAGCAGTACTTC
.	.	TRBV27	TRBJ2-2	CASSSYLGLHNTGELFF	TGTGCCAGCAGTTCCTACTTAGGACTTCATAACACCGGGGAGCTGTTTTTT
.	.	TRBV7-9	TRBJ1-4	CASSGKRGAVGGIHEKLFF	TGTGCCAGCAGCGGCAAGAGGGGGGCGGTTGGCGGCATCCATGAAAAACTGTTTTTT
.	.	TRBV11-3	TRBJ2-1	CASSSRSYNEQFF	TGTGCCAGCAGCTCTCGGTCCTACAATGAGCAGTTCTTC
.	.	TRBV10-3	TRBJ2-7	CAIRLGGEAYEQYF	TGTGCCATCAGATTAGGGGGTGAGGCCTACGAGCAGTACTTC
.	.	TRBV28	TRBJ2-7	CAIQSLKGELAYEQYF	TGTGCCATCCAATCCCTCAAGGGGGAGTTGGCTTACGAGCAGTACTTC
.	.	TRBV5-1	TRBJ1-2	CASSPAGEYGYTF	TGCGCCAGCAGCCCCGCAGGTGAATATGGCTACACCTTC